The 24 T cell receptor beta chains given below trace back to one sample, sequenced in a study of T-cell reconstitution after alpha-beta-depleted transplantation in children. Molecular barcoding with unique molecular identifiers was used for the TCRbeta library. Each CDR3 protein is one row after TCRdb ran MiXCR on the PCR reads. The sample lists about a million distinct CDR3 sequences; about 29% were seen once. This specimen was PBMCs, mostly from graft donor cells, taken 360 days after TCRalphabeta/CD19-depleted stem cell transplant. The receptors come from a boy less than two years old who had a stem cell transplant for SCID, so the T cells may come from the graft donor.

This clonotype was seen a few times. The V gene is TRBV4-3, the J gene TRBJ2-3; 7 bases align to TRBD2. CDR1 is LGHNA and CDR2 is YSLEER in the germline V gene. V shed 1 base, J shed 5 bases, and the junction held 6 bases outside the gene matches. The CDR3 is 15 amino acids. The CDR3 loop is CASSQGSGAVDTQYF. In nucleotides, the CDR3 is TGCGCCAGCAGCCAAGGCAGCGGGGCAGTAGATACGCAGTATTTT.

This clonotype was counted a few times. V and J are TRBV12-3 or TRBV12-4 and TRBJ2-5; 8 bases are a match to TRBD1. The J segment lost 5 bases and the V segment lost 3 bases, leaving 11 bases of the junction unmatched. The CDR3 spans 16 residues. The CDR3 DNA follows: TGTGCCAGCAGTTTCGACCGACAGGGGTGGAAGGAGACCCAGTACTTC. This translates into CASSFDRQGWKETQYF.

This clonotype has only a few counts. The chain joins TRBV7-6 to TRBJ1-1; 10 bases are a match to TRBD1. This CDR3 has 17 amino acids. In germline, CDR1 is SGHVS, CDR2 FNYEAQ. Germline trimming cut 1 base from V and 4 bases from J; bases unmatched to any gene: 9. CDR3 DNA sequence: TGTGCCAGCAGCTTAGTCGGGACAGGGGTTTTGGGCACTGAAGCTTTCTTT. Its protein is CASSLVGTGVLGTEAFF.

V is TRBV18 and J is TRBJ1-1; 7 bases line up with TRBD1. The V gene's germline CDR1 is KGHSH and CDR2 LQKENI. There are 14 residues in the CDR3. Trimming cost V 5 bases and J 1 base; bases outside gene matches: 4. The CDR3 spells CASSSTGSNTEAFF. Written as DNA, the CDR3 is TGTGCCAGCTCATCGACAGGGTCGAACACTGAAGCTTTCTTT.

This clonotype was detected a few times. The chain recombines TRBV29-1 with TRBJ2-3, with D hard to call. Germline CDR1 reads SQVTM; CDR2 reads ANQGSEA. This CDR3 contains 11 residues. Trimming removed 5 bases at V and 7 bases at J, with 10 bases between. This CDR3 reads CSVPLGNTQYF. In DNA, the CDR3 is TGCAGCGTTCCCTTAGGAAATACGCAGTATTTT.

The chain joins TRBV12-3 or TRBV12-4 to TRBJ2-1, with a possible D match to TRBD2 (5 bases). V was pared by 3 bases and J by 7 bases, with 13 bases between. This CDR3 has 14 amino acids. The CDR3 DNA is TGTGCCAGCAGTTTGAGCGGTCCGAAGAATGAGCAGTTCTTC. Amino acid sequence: CASSLSGPKNEQFF.

The chain combines TRBV4-1 with TRBJ1-1; D perhaps matches TRBD1 (5 bases). Germline CDR1 reads MGHRA; CDR2 reads YSYEKL. V dropped 4 bases and J dropped 1 base, with 16 bases sitting between them. CDR3 length: 16 amino acids. CDR3 sequence: CASSLSPDSQNTEAFF. The CDR3 nucleotides read TGCGCCAGCAGCCTTTCCCCCGACAGTCAGAACACTGAAGCTTTCTTT.

This clonotype occurred a few times. CDR3 DNA sequence: TGTGCCACCAGCAGAGATTTCGGTTCTAGCTGGGGCACAGATACGCAGTATTTT. As protein: CATSRDFGSSWGTDTQYF. The J gene is TRBJ2-3, the V gene TRBV15; TRBD2 is a possible D gene (5 bases). Germline V gene data show CDR1 as LNHNV and CDR2 as YYDKDF (reference sequence). V was clipped by 0 bases and J by 1 base, with 17 bases between them. The CDR3 has 18 residues.

This rearrangement joins TRBV6-1 to TRBJ2-2; D is possibly TRBD1 (6 bases). Trimming removed 11 bases from V and 7 bases from J, with 23 bases in between. CDR3 length equals 15 residues. Per germline, CDR1 MNHNS and CDR2 SASEGT. CDR3 coding DNA: TGTGCCTCCGGAATAACAGGGAAGGACGGCGGGGAGCTGTTTTTT. Protein product: CASGITGKDGGELFF.

This clonotype was seen a handful of times. The chain links TRBV6-1 to TRBJ2-5; D gene uncertain. The CDR3 is made up of 14 amino acids. The V end was cut by 5 bases, the J end by 5 bases, with 15 bases between. The germline V gene encodes CDR1 MNHNS and CDR2 SASEGT. The DNA of the CDR3 is TGTGCCAGCAGTCCACCTAGTGCGAGGGAGACCCAGTACTTC. It is translated as CASSPPSARETQYF.

This clonotype was detected a few times. The rearrangement links TRBV28 to TRBJ2-5; no clear D. Trimming cost V 7 bases and J 1 base, with 13 bases left between them. The germline gives CDR1 MDHEN, CDR2 SYDVKM. The CDR3 consists of 14 residues. The CDR3 here is CASNIRKPQETQYF. The CDR3 DNA reads TGTGCCAGCAATATACGGAAACCCCAAGAGACCCAGTACTTC.

This clonotype was counted ten times or more. The rearrangement uses TRBV12-3 or TRBV12-4 and TRBJ1-5; a weak D match, TRBD1 (6 bases). The CDR3 runs to 14 residues. The V end lost 6 bases, the J end lost 2 bases, and 11 bases lay between the germline ends. CDR3 in amino acids: CASSPNRGNQPQHF. As DNA, the CDR3 is TGTGCCAGCAGCCCAAACAGGGGCAATCAGCCCCAGCATTTT.

This clonotype was seen more than once but under ten times. CDR3 coding DNA: TGTGCCAGCACCCCCCGTGTGGCAGGGCTCACCTACGAGCAGTACTTC. Residues: CASTPRVAGLTYEQYF. The rearrangement uses TRBV6-2 or TRBV6-3 and TRBJ2-7; a possible D gene is TRBD1 (5 bases). Germline CDR1 and CDR2: MNHEY and SVGEGT. The CDR3 has 16 amino acids. With 7 bases removed from V and 2 bases from J, the gap between germline ends came to 21 bases.

This clonotype was counted a few times. The CDR3 sequence: CASSTTGTGGDGYTF. The CDR3 DNA reads as TGTGCCAGCAGCACAACCGGGACAGGGGGCGATGGCTACACCTTC. The chain joins TRBV6-1 to TRBJ1-2; TRBD1 aligns across 12 bases. The CDR3 has 15 residues. CDR1 and CDR2 (germline): MNHNS, SASEGT. Losses at the gene ends were 6 bases for V and 6 bases for J; bases not matched to a gene: 8.

CDR3 sequence reads: CASSTLGTDIQYF. In DNA form, the CDR3 reads TGTGCCAGCAGTACCCTCGGGACCGACATTCAGTACTTC. The chain uses TRBV12-3 or TRBV12-4 and TRBJ2-4, with D perhaps TRBD1 or TRBD2 (5 bases each). With 5 bases removed from V and 8 bases from J, the gap between germline ends came to 13 bases. CDR3 length: 13 amino acids.

A few counts support this clonotype. The chain joins TRBV29-1 to TRBJ2-5; no firm D call. Trimming took off 1 base at V and 0 bases at J, with 9 bases between the two ends. The CDR3 runs 14 residues. CDR1 SQVTM and CDR2 ANQGSEA come from the germline V gene. CDR3 protein: CSVEGPANQETQYF. CDR3 nucleotide sequence: TGCAGCGTTGAAGGGCCAGCGAACCAAGAGACCCAGTACTTC. Looking up the rest from reference TRBV29-1 and TRBJ2-5 gives the full variable domain: SAVISQKPSRDICQRGTSLTIQCQVDSQVTMMFWYRQQPGQSLTLIATANQGSEATYESGFVIDKFPISRPNLTFSTLTVSNMSPEDSSIYLCSVEGPANQETQYFGPGTRLLVL.

This clonotype was detected many times. V is TRBV12-3 or TRBV12-4 and J is TRBJ2-2, with 12 bases fitting TRBD2. The CDR3 length is 17 residues. J lost 3 bases, V lost 5 bases, and 7 bases had no gene match. The CDR3 loop reads CASSVGLAGIYTGELFF. The CDR3 DNA is TGTGCCAGCAGTGTCGGACTAGCGGGGATTTACACCGGGGAGCTGTTTTTT.

J is TRBJ2-3 and V is TRBV30, with D hard to call. The germline V gene has CDR1 GTSNPN and CDR2 SVGIG (reference sequence). Trimming took off 5 bases at V and 6 bases at J, with 9 bases between the two ends. The CDR3 extends over 11 amino acids. The CDR3, as DNA: TGTGCCTGGGGCCTTTACGATACGCAGTATTTT. Protein product: CAWGLYDTQYF.

This clonotype was found a few times. The V gene is TRBV9, the J gene TRBJ2-1, with 12 nucleotides matching TRBD2. The CDR3 extends over 21 amino acids. The trim removed 2 bases at V and 4 bases at J, leaving 19 bases unmatched. Germline V gene data show CDR1 as SGDLS and CDR2 as YYNGEE. CDR3 sequence (DNA): TGTGCCAGCAGCGTTGATTCCCTCAGGCTAGCGGGGGGGCCGGGATACAATGAGCAGTTCTTC. Translated, it gives CASSVDSLRLAGGPGYNEQFF.

Only a few counts were recorded for this clonotype. The CDR3 protein is CAWSVPLGLRNQPQHF. The DNA for the CDR3 is TGTGCCTGGAGTGTACCTCTAGGACTCCGCAATCAGCCCCAGCATTTT. This sequence joins TRBV30 and TRBJ1-5; D not resolved. Trimming removed 0 bases at V and 2 bases at J, with 14 bases between. Germline V gene lookup returns CDR1 GTSNPN and CDR2 SVGIG (reference sequence). The CDR3 has 16 residues.

CDR3 sequence reads: CASSYFHPGQGNTEAFF. CDR3 DNA: TGTGCCAGCAGTTATTTCCACCCGGGACAGGGCAACACTGAAGCTTTCTTT. This rearrangement joins TRBV6-5 to TRBJ1-1; 9 nucleotides align to TRBD1. Losses at the gene ends were 3 bases for V and 2 bases for J; bases not matched to a gene: 10. The CDR3 is made up of 17 amino acids. CDR1 is MNHEY and CDR2 is SVGAGI in the germline V gene.

The chain couples TRBV2 to TRBJ2-3, with 9 bases fitting TRBD2. CDR1 and CDR2 from the germline V gene are SNHLY and FYNNEI. V trimming: 8 bases; J trimming: 4 bases; junction bases outside the gene matches: 4. The CDR3 sequence is 13 residues long. In DNA, the CDR3 is TGTGCCAGCTCCCGGACTAGCGCAGATACGCAGTATTTT. Protein product: CASSRTSADTQYF. Supplemented by reference TRBV2 and TRBJ2-3, the full variable domain reads EPEVTQTPSHQVTQMGQEVILRCVPISNHLYFYWYRQILGQKVEFLVSFYNNEISEKSEIFDDQFSVERPDGSNFTLKIRSTKLEDSAMYFCASSRTSADTQYFGPGTRLTVL.

This clonotype has only a few counts. V usage is TRBV21-1 and J usage is TRBJ2-3; the listed D gene, TRBD2, was not tested against the DNA. TRBV21-1 is reported as a pseudogene. The CDR3 runs to 18 residues. CDR3 DNA sequence: TGTGCCAGCAGCAGGACTAGCGGGGGTGATCCTAGCACAGATACGCAGTATTTT. It translates to CASSRTSGGDPSTDTQYF.

This clonotype was picked up a small number of times. CDR3 region: CASSLTIAPKGRPNTGELFF. The CDR3, as DNA: TGTGCCAGCAGCTTAACGATTGCCCCAAAAGGGCGCCCGAACACCGGGGAGCTGTTTTTT. The genes are TRBV11-1 and TRBJ2-2; no clear D gene. Germline values: CDR1 SGHAT, CDR2 FQDESV (reference sequence). Trimming pared 2 bases from V and 0 bases from J, leaving 22 bases between. The CDR3 is 20 residues long.